Shown below are 3 T cell receptor beta chains from a single sample sequenced in a study of vaccination effects on CD4 cells after COVID-19. Assay used: immunoSEQ multiplex PCR; TCRdb lists only in-frame clones, some missing. The profile shows tens of thousands of clones, 65% to 75% of them singletons. After roughly 11 days in culture, the CD4+ T cells were isolated. Participants were given two doses of BNT162b2 or mRNA-1273 vaccine. Their antigens remain unidentified. Sequencing was performed on CD4+ T cells from PBMCs cultured without peptide, taken after COVID-19 vaccination. The receptor set was obtained from a human donor who received a COVID-19 vaccine.

The CDR3 here is CAISEKENTIYF. For the CDR3, the DNA is TGTGCCATCAGTGAGAAGGAAAACACCATATATTTT. This chain links TRBV10-3 with TRBJ1-3; D not certain. Germline lookup yields CDR1 ENHRY and CDR2 SYGVKD. CDR3 length equals 12 residues. V shed 2 bases and J shed 6 bases, with 5 bases lying between them.

This chain joins TRBV3-1 (or the pseudogene TRBV3-2) and TRBJ2-1; perhaps TRBD2 as D (6 bases). The CDR3 loop spans 16 amino acids. CDR1 is LGHDT and CDR2 is YNNKEL in the germline V gene (reference sequence). The V end lost 1 base, the J end lost 4 bases, and 14 bases lay between the germline ends. The CDR3 DNA follows: TGTGCCAGCAGCCAAGGCCGACTAGGAGAGTACAATGAGCAGTTCTTC. As protein: CASSQGRLGEYNEQFF.

The chain couples TRBV5-1 to TRBJ2-1; D remains ambiguous. In germline, CDR1 is SGHRS, CDR2 YFSETQ. V was shortened by 0 bases and J by 4 bases, with 8 bases between the two germline ends. This CDR3 is built from 14 residues. CDR3 DNA: TGCGCCAGCAGCTTGGACCGTTTTTACAATGAGCAGTTCTTC. This sequence encodes CASSLDRFYNEQFF. Combining the CDR3 with reference TRBV5-1 and TRBJ2-1 gives the whole variable domain KAGVTQTPRYLIKTRGQQVTLSCSPISGHRSVSWYQQTPGQGLQFLFEYFSETQRNKGNFPGRFSGRQFSNSRSEMNVSTLELGDSALYLCASSLDRFYNEQFFGPGTRLTVL.